This passage covers 12 T cell receptor beta chains from one sample sequenced in a study of T cell changes during pregnancy in multiple sclerosis. Here immunoSEQ multiplex PCR was the method, and the copy in TCRdb shows in-frame clones only, minus some. The sample contains tens of thousands of clones, roughly 93% of which appear only once. The sequences come from peripheral blood, collected in the third trimester of pregnancy. All receptors come from a female donor with multiple sclerosis, enrolled in a pregnancy study.

This sequence joins TRBV27 and TRBJ2-7; tentatively, D is TRBD2 (5 bases). This CDR3 comprises 13 residues. CDR1 MNHEY and CDR2 SMNVEV come from the germline V gene (reference sequence). V dropped 3 bases and J dropped 2 bases, with 8 bases sitting between them. CDR3 region: CASSLDGAYEQYF. In DNA form, the CDR3 reads TGTGCCAGCAGTTTGGACGGGGCCTACGAGCAGTACTTC.

The chain recombines TRBV29-1 with TRBJ2-7; TRBD1 aligns across 8 bases. The CDR3 has 16 amino acids. J gave up 0 bases and V 8 bases, and 15 bases lay outside the gene matches. Germline assignment: CDR1 SQVTM and CDR2 ANQGSEA. The CDR3 nucleotides are TGCAGCCGTACCACGGACAGGGCCCAAAGCTCCTACGAGCAGTACTTC. Translated, it gives CSRTTDRAQSSYEQYF.

The rearrangement uses TRBV19 and TRBJ2-7, with a weak D call TRBD2 (5 bases). The CDR3 runs to 14 residues. The V end was cut by 8 bases, the J end by 0 bases, with 14 bases between. Germline CDR1 is LNHDA and CDR2 is SQIVND (reference sequence). CDR3 loop: CASGVASSSYEQYF. For the CDR3, the DNA is TGTGCCAGTGGTGTAGCGTCCTCCTCCTACGAGCAGTACTTC.

This chain links TRBV4-1 with TRBJ2-5; 7 bases are a match to TRBD2. After removal of 0 bases from V and 4 bases from J, the junction contained 2 bases not matched to a gene. CDR1 and CDR2 (germline): MGHRA, YSYEKL. The CDR3 has 14 amino acids. In nucleotides, the CDR3 is TGCGCCAGCAGCCAAGACGGCGGGAGAGAGACCCAGTACTTC. Amino acid sequence: CASSQDGGRETQYF.

This clone turned up a few times. This rearrangement joins TRBV5-4 to TRBJ1-1; perhaps TRBD1 as D (5 bases). This CDR3 contains 13 residues. Germline V lookup: CDR1 SGHNT, CDR2 YYREEE (reference sequence). V was cut by 7 bases and J by 1 base, with 11 bases left in between. The CDR3 region is CASLWRGNTEAFF. In nucleotides, the CDR3 is TGTGCCAGCCTATGGAGGGGGAACACTGAAGCTTTCTTT.

This chain connects TRBV11-3 to TRBJ2-1; D unresolved. This CDR3 comprises 11 residues. Germline V CDR1 and CDR2: SGHNT, YENEEA. Trimming cost V 2 bases and J 9 bases, with 5 bases left between them. The CDR3 loop is CASSLFSEQFF. For the CDR3, the DNA is TGTGCCAGCAGCTTATTCAGTGAGCAGTTCTTC.

The V call is TRBV19, the J call TRBJ2-2; 8 bases are shared with TRBD2. The trim removed 4 bases at V and 4 bases at J, leaving 5 bases unmatched. The CDR3 sequence is 15 residues long. The germline V gene has CDR1 LNHDA and CDR2 SQIVND (reference sequence). Here the CDR3 reads CASSKAGVRTGELFF. CDR3 sequence (DNA): TGTGCCAGTAGTAAAGCGGGAGTTCGCACCGGGGAGCTGTTTTTT.

This chain links TRBV5-6 with TRBJ1-2; D uncertain. V dropped 4 bases and J dropped 8 bases, with 15 bases sitting between them. The CDR3 sequence is 13 residues long. Germline loops: CDR1 SGHDT, CDR2 YYEEEE. CDR3 amino acids: CASSKPAGCGYTF. CDR3 DNA sequence: TGTGCCAGCAGCAAACCGGCGGGGTGCGGCTACACCTTC.

The chain links TRBV9 to TRBJ1-4; D gene unclear. Germline-derived CDR1 and CDR2 are SGDLS and YYNGEE. Trimming cost V 0 bases and J 2 bases, with 8 bases left between them. This CDR3 comprises 15 residues. For the CDR3, the DNA is TGTGCCAGCAGCGTAGCGGGGAGGACTAATGAAAAACTGTTTTTT. It encodes CASSVAGRTNEKLFF.

The chain recombines TRBV11-2 with TRBJ2-5; perhaps TRBD2 as D (5 bases). The CDR3 contains 12 residues. The germline V gene encodes CDR1 SGHAT and CDR2 FQNNGV. Deletions cut 6 bases from V and 5 bases from J, with 10 bases between. As DNA, the CDR3 is TGTGCCAGCAGTGGACTCTGGGAGACCCAGTACTTC. Protein sequence: CASSGLWETQYF.

There are a few counts of this clone. The genes are TRBV29-1 and TRBJ2-7; unclear D gene. The germline V and J ends were trimmed by 0 bases and 5 bases, with 11 bases remaining between them. Germline CDR1 SQVTM, CDR2 ANQGSEA. The CDR3 spans 13 residues. The CDR3 sequence: CSVEEVIAHEQYF. The CDR3 region has the DNA TGCAGCGTTGAAGAGGTAATAGCCCACGAGCAGTACTTC.

This clone came up a few times. This chain joins TRBV27 and TRBJ2-2; 7 positions match TRBD2. This CDR3 region has 15 residues. V lost 5 bases to trimming and J lost 6 bases; unmatched junction nucleotides: 9. Germline V CDR1 and CDR2: MNHEY, SMNVEV (reference sequence). CDR3 bases: TGTGCCAGCAGTCGGACTAGTTTCAACGCCGGGGAGCTGTTTTTT. It yields the protein CASSRTSFNAGELFF.